These T cell receptor beta chains were read from a single sample in a study of T cells in Graves' hyperthyroidism and ophthalmopathy. MiXCR, applied by TCRdb to the multiplex PCR reads, yields one record per CDR3 protein. This table holds 300,000 to 400,000 distinct CDR3 sequences, less than 20% found once. Input material: blood. The receptors were sampled from a young man with Graves' ophthalmopathy. Each CDR3 is given with its conserved first and last residue. D genes are given only for firm matches. Clone size, where shown, is once, few, many, or a class for clones that have expanded.

>TRBJ2-3|NA|many|TRBV27|13
CASSLWSTDTQYF
TGTGCCAGCAGTTTGTGGTCCACAGATACGCAGTATTTT
>TRBJ1-1|NA|many|TRBV5-8|15
CASSPGTPINTEAFF
TGTGCCAGCAGCCCGGGGACACCTATAAACACTGAAGCTTTCTTT
>TRBJ1-2|NA|few|TRBV10-3|12
CAIAYRVGGYTF
TGTGCCATCGCCTACAGGGTAGGTGGCTACACCTTC
>TRBJ2-1|NA|NA|TRBV27|12
CASSSPPNEQFF
TGTGCCAGCAGTTCCCCCCCCAATGAGCAGTTCTTC
>TRBJ2-7|NA|many|TRBV7-6|13
CASSRGSSYEQYF
TGTGCCAGCAGCCGTGGGTCCTCCTACGAGCAGTACTTC
>TRBJ1-1|NA|many|TRBV29-1|13
CSVRGRQNTEAFF
TGCAGCGTTCGGGGCAGGCAGAACACTGAAGCTTTCTTT
>TRBJ2-5|NA|few|TRBV27|15
CASSLSGGVQETQYF
TGTGCCAGCAGTTTATCTGGAGGGGTTCAAGAGACCCAGTACTTC
>TRBJ2-3|NA|many|TRBV18|16
CASSPGSRTSTDTQYF
TGTGCCAGCTCACCAGGTTCGCGGACTAGCACAGATACGCAGTATTTT
>TRBJ2-7|TRBD2|NA|TRBV29-1|13
CSGRGGSYNEQYF
TGCAGCGGCCGGGGGGGCTCCTACAATGAGCAGTACTTC
>TRBJ1-4|NA|many|TRBV7-8|14
CASSPRTRVEKLFF
TGTGCCAGCAGCCCTCGGACCAGGGTCGAAAAACTGTTTTTT
>TRBJ1-2|NA|NA|TRBV19|16
CASSIDLRGLGYGYTF
TGTGCCAGTAGTATAGATCTTCGGGGGCTCGGCTATGGCTACACCTTC
>TRBJ2-7|NA|many|TRBV18|14
CASSPPDRFYEQYF
TGTGCCAGCTCACCACCCGACAGGTTCTACGAGCAGTACTTC
>TRBJ2-5|NA|many|TRBV6-1|16
CASSAQQVNLPETQYF
TGTGCCAGCAGTGCCCAACAGGTGAACCTCCCTGAGACCCAGTACTTC
>TRBJ1-5|NA|many|TRBV5-1|13
CASSLDIDQPQHF
TGCGCCAGCAGCCTAGACATTGATCAGCCCCAGCATTTT
>TRBJ2-5|NA|many|TRBV6-1|15
CASRTQTGNQETQYF
TGTGCCAGCAGGACCCAAACAGGGAACCAAGAGACCCAGTACTTC
>TRBJ2-7|TRBD1|NA|TRBV4-1|15
CASSPQHTGDYEQYF
TGCGCCAGCAGCCCCCAGCATACAGGGGATTACGAGCAGTACTTC
>TRBJ1-6|NA|few|TRBV6-1|16
CASSEGGARVGSPLHF
TGTGCCAGCAGTGAAGGCGGAGCCAGGGTAGGCTCACCCCTCCACTTT
>TRBJ2-5|TRBD2|few|TRBV20-1|18
CSARDRVAGVLYQETQYF
TGCAGTGCTAGAGATAGGGTAGCGGGGGTTTTGTACCAAGAGACCCAGTACTTC
>TRBJ2-5|TRBD1|many|TRBV6-6|16
CASSYSWTGRTETQYF
TGTGCCAGCAGTTACTCGTGGACAGGGAGAACGGAGACCCAGTACTTC